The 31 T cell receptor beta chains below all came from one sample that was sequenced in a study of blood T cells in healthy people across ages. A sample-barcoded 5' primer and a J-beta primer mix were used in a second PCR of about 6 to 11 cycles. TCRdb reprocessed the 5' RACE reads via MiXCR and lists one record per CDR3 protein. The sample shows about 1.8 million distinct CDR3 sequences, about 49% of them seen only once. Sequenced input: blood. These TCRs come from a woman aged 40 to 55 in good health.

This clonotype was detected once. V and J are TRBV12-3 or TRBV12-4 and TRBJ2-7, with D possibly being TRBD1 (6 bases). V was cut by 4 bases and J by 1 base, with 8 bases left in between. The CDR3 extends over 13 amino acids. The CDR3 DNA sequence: TGTGCCAGCAGTTGGACAGAATCCTACGAGCAGTACTTC. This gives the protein CASSWTESYEQYF.

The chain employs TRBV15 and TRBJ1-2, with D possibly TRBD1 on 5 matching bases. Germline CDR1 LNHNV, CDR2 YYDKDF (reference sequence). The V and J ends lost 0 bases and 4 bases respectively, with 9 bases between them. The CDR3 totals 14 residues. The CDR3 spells CATSRDGGTYGYTF. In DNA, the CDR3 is TGTGCCACCAGCAGAGATGGAGGGACCTATGGCTACACCTTC.

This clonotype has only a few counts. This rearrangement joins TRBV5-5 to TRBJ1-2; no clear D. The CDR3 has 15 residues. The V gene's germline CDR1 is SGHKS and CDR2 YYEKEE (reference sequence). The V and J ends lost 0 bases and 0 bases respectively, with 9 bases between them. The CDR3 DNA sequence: TGTGCCAGCAGCTTGGAGACGGGTACTAACTATGGCTACACCTTC. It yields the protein CASSLETGTNYGYTF. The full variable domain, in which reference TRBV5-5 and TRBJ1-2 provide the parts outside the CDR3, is DAGVTQSPTHLIKTRGQQVTLRCSPISGHKSVSWYQQVLGQGPQFIFQYYEKEERGRGNFPDRFSARQFPNYSSELNVNALLLGDSALYLCASSLETGTNYGYTFGSGTRLTVV.

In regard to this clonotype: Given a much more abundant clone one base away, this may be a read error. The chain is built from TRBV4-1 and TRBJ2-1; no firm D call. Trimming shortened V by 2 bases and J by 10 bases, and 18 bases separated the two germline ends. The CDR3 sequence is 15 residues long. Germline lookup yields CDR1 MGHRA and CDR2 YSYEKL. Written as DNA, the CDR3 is TGCGCCAGCAGCCAACCGGGCCTTAGGACCTACGAGCAGTTCTTC. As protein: CASSQPGLRTYEQFF.

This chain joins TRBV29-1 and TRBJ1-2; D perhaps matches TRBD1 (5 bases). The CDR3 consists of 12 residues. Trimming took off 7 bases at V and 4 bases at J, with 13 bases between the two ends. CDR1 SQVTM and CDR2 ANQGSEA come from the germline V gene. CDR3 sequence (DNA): TGCAGCGCTCCGGACGGGACCTATGGCTACACCTTC. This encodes CSAPDGTYGYTF.

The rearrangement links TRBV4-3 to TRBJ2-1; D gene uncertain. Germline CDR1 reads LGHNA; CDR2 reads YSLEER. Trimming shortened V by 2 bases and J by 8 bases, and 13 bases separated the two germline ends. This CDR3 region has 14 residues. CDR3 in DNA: TGCGCCAGCAGCCAAACAGCCCACTTGGATGAGCAGTTCTTC. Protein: CASSQTAHLDEQFF.

The CDR3: CASSKGRDYGYTF. In nucleotides, the CDR3 is TGTGCCAGCAGCAAAGGGCGCGACTATGGCTACACCTTC. The genes are TRBV21-1 and TRBJ1-2. TRBV21-1 is described as a pseudogene. The CDR3 covers 13 residues.

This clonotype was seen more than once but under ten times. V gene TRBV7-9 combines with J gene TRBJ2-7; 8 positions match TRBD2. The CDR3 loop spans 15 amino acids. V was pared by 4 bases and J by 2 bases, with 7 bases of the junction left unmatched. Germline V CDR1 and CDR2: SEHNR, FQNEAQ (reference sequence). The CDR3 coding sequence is TGTGCCAGCAGCTCAACTAGCGGCCTAACCTACGAGCAGTACTTC. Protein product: CASSSTSGLTYEQYF.

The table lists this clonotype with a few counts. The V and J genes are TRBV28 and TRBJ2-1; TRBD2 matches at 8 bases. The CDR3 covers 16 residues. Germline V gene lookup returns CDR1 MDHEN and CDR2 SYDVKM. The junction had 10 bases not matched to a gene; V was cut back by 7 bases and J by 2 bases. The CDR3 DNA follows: TGTGCCAGCATCCCGGCGAGCGGGGGAACCTACAATGAGCAGTTCTTC. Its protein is CASIPASGGTYNEQFF.

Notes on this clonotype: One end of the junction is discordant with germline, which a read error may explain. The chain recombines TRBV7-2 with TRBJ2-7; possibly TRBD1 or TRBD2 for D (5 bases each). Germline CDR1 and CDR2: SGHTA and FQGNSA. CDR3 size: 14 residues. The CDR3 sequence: CASSLGDGNYERYF. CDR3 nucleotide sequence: TGTGCCAGCAGCTTAGGGGACGGCAACTACGAGCGGTACTTC.

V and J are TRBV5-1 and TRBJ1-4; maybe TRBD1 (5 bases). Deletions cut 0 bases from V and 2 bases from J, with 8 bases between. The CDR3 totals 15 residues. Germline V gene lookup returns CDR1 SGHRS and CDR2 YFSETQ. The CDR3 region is CASSLDHRTNEKLFF. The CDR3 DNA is TGCGCCAGCAGCTTGGACCACAGGACTAATGAAAAACTGTTTTTT.

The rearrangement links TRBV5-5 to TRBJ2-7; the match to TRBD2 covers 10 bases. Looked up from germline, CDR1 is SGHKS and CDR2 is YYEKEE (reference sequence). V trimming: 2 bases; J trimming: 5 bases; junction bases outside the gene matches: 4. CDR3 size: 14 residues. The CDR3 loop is CASSLLAGFDEQYF. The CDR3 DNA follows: TGTGCCAGCAGCTTACTAGCGGGGTTCGACGAGCAGTACTTC.

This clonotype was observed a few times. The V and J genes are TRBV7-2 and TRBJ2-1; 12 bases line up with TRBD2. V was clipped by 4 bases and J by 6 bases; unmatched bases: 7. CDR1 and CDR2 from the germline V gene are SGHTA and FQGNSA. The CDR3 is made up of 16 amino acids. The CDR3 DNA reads TGTGCCAGCAGCTGGTCTAGCGGGGGGGGGGCCAATGAGCAGTTCTTC. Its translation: CASSWSSGGGANEQFF.

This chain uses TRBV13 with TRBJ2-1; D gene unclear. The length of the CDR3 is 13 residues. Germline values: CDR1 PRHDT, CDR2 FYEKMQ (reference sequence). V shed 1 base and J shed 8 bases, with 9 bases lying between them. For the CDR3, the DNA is TGTGCCAGCAGCTTAGTCTATACGGATGAGCAGTTCTTC. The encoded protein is CASSLVYTDEQFF. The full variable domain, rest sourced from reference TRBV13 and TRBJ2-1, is AAGVIQSPRHLIKEKRETATLKCYPIPRHDTVYWYQQGPGQDPQFLISFYEKMQSDKGSIPDRFSAQQFSDYHSELNMSSLELGDSALYFCASSLVYTDEQFFGPGTRLTVL.

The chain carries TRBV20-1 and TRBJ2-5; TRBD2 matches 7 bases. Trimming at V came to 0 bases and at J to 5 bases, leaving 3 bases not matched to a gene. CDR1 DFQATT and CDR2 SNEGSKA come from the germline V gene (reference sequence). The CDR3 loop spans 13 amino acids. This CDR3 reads CSAREVGGETQYF. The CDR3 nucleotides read TGCAGTGCTAGAGAAGTCGGGGGGGAGACCCAGTACTTC.

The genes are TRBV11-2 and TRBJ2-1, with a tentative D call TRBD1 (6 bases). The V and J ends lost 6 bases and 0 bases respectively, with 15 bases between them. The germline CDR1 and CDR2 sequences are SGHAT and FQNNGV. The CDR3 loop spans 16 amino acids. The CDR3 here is CASRQTGTSSYNEQFF. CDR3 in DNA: TGTGCCAGCAGGCAGACAGGTACGAGCTCCTACAATGAGCAGTTCTTC.

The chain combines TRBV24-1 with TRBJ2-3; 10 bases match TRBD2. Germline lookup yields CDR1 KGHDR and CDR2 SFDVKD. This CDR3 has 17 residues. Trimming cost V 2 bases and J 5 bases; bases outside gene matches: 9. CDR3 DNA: TGTGCCACCAGTGATTATCCTAGCGGGGGACAGAGAGATACGCAGTATTTT. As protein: CATSDYPSGGQRDTQYF.

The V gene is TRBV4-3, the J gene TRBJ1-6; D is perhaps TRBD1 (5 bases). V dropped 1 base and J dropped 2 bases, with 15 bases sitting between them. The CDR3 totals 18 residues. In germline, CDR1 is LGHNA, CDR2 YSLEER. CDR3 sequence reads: CASSQATGVVPYNSPLHF. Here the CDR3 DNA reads TGCGCCAGCAGCCAAGCTACGGGGGTCGTGCCCTATAATTCACCCCTCCACTTT.

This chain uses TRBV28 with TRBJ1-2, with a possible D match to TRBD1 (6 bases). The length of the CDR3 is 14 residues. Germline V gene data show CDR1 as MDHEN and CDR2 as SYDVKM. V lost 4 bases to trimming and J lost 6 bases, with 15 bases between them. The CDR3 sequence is CASSSLTGLHGYTF. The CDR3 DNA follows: TGTGCCAGCAGTTCCCTTACAGGGTTGCATGGCTACACCTTC.

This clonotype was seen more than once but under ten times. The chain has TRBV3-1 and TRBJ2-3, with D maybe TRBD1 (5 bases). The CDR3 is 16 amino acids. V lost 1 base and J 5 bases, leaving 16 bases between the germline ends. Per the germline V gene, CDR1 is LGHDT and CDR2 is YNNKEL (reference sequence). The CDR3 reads CASSQGGIGAEDTQYF. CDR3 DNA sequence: TGTGCCAGCAGCCAAGGAGGTATAGGGGCGGAAGATACGCAGTATTTT.

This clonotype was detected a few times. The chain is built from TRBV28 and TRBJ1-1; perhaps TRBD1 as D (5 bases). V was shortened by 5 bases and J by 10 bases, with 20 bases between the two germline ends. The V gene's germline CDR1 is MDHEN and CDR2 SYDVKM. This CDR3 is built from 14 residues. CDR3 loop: CASSGLDSFYGAFF. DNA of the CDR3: TGTGCCAGCAGTGGACTAGACAGTTTCTACGGAGCTTTCTTT. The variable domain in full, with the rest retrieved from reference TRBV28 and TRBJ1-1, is DVKVTQSSRYLVKRTGEKVFLECVQDMDHENMFWYRQDPGLGLRLIYFSYDVKMKEKGDIPEGYSVSREKKERFSLILESASTNQTSMYLCASSGLDSFYGAFFGQGTRLTVV.

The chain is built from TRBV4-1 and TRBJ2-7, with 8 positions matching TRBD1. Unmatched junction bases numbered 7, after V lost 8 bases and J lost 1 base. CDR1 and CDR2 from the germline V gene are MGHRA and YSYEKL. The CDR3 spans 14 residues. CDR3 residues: CASDATGESYEQYF. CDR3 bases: TGCGCCAGCGACGCGACAGGGGAGTCCTACGAGCAGTACTTC.

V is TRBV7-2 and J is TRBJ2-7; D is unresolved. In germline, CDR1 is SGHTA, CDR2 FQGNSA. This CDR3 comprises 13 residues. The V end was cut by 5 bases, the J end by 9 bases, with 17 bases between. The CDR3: CASSPQQADVQYF. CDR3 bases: TGTGCCAGCAGCCCGCAGCAGGCCGACGTGCAGTACTTC. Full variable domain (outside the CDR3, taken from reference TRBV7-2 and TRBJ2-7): GAGVSQSPSNKVTEKGKDVELRCDPISGHTALYWYRQSLGQGLEFLIYFQGNSAPDKSGLPSDRFSAERTGGSVSTLTIQRTQQEDSAVYLCASSPQQADVQYFGPGTRLTVT.

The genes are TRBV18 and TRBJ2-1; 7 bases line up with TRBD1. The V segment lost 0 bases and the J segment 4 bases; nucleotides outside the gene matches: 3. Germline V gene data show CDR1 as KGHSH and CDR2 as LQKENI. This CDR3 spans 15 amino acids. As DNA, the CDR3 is TGTGCCAGCTCACCACCAGGGGGCTTTTACAATGAGCAGTTCTTC. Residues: CASSPPGGFYNEQFF.

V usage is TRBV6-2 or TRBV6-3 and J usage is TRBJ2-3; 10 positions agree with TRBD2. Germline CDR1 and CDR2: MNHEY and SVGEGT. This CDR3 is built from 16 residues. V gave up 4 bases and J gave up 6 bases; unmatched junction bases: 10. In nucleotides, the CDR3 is TGTGCCAGCAGTTTCGAGCGGGGGGGCGTAGCGGATACGCAGTATTTT. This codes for CASSFERGGVADTQYF.

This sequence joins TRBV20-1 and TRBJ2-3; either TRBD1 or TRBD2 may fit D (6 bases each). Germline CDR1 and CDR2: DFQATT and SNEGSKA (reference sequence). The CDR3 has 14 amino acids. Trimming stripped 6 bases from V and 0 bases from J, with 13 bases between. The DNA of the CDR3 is TGCAGTGCCCCGAGGGGGACTAGCACAGATACGCAGTATTTT. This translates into CSAPRGTSTDTQYF.

Here the CDR3 reads CASSLLGLRGDEQFF. In DNA, the CDR3 is TGTGCCAGCAGCTTACTCGGGCTTAGGGGCGATGAGCAGTTCTTC. The J gene is TRBJ2-1, the V gene TRBV7-9, with D tentatively TRBD1 (5 bases). The CDR3 sequence is 15 residues long. The germline V gene has CDR1 SEHNR and CDR2 FQNEAQ (reference sequence). V was pared by 2 bases and J by 8 bases, with 16 bases between.

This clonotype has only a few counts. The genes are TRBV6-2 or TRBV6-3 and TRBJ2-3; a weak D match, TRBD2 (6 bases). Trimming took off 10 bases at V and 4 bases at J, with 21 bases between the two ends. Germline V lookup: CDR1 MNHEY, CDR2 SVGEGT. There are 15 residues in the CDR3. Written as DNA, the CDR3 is TGTGCCACCGCCAATACGGCGGGGATATCAGATACGCAGTATTTT. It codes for CATANTAGISDTQYF.

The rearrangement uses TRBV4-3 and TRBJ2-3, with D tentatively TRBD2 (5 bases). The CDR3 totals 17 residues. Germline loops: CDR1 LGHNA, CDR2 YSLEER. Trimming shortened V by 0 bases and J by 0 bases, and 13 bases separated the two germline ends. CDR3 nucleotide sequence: TGCGCCAGCAGCCAAGACCGAGGGTCGATTAGCACAGATACGCAGTATTTT. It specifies CASSQDRGSISTDTQYF.

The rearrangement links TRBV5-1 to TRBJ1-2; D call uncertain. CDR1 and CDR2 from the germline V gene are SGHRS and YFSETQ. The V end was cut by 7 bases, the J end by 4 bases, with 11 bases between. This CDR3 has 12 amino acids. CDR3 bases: TGCGCCAGCGGATCCGCTGTCTATGGCTACACCTTC. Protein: CASGSAVYGYTF.

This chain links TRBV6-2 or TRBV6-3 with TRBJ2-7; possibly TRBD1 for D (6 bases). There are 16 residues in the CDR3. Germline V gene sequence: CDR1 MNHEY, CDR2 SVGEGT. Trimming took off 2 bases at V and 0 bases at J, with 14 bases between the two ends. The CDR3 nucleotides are TGTGCCAGCAGTTACCTGGCAGGGGCCCTCTCCTACGAGCAGTACTTC. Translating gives CASSYLAGALSYEQYF.